These T cell receptor beta chains were read from a single sample in a study of blood T cells in healthy people across ages. Using its own MiXCR run on the 5' RACE reads, TCRdb lists one record per CDR3 protein. Here the sample spans roughly 1.5 million distinct CDR3 sequences, under 55% being singletons. Sample: blood. These receptor sequences come from a woman aged 18-29 years in good health. Each CDR3 is given without its conserved first and last residue.

j_call	v_call	cdr3_aa
TRBJ2-4	TRBV20-1	SARSPDGSLGREQY
TRBJ1-2	TRBV24-1	ATSAKGEDLYGYT
TRBJ1-6	TRBV20-1	SARDRQAQKFSSPLH
TRBJ1-2	TRBV29-1	SVGFRQGDGYT
TRBJ2-6	TRBV12-3/TRBV12-4	ASEGQFSSGANVLT
TRBJ1-1	TRBV6-2/TRBV6-3	ASSYGGTNTEAF
TRBJ2-4	TRBV20-1	SARDVTSGAKNIQY
TRBJ2-3	TRBV12-3/TRBV12-4	ASMPLAGPTDTQY
TRBJ2-3	TRBV20-1	SARPTGIDTQY
TRBJ1-1	TRBV20-1	STTGNTEAF
TRBJ1-1	TRBV7-2	ASSSQGQANTEAF
TRBJ1-6	TRBV4-3	ASSRDRGNSPLH
TRBJ2-1	TRBV5-1	ASSWDSAGGYNEQF
TRBJ1-6	TRBV3-1	ASSQDDRVSPLH
TRBJ1-1	TRBV4-3	ASSRLFQGAGTEAF
TRBJ2-7	TRBV4-1	ASSQASGTGTYEQY
TRBJ1-1	TRBV6-1	ASSESVEGSKTEAF
TRBJ1-1	TRBV20-1	SARDLWTPDTEAC
TRBJ2-5	TRBV20-1	SAPGLGAKETQY
TRBJ2-5	TRBV11-1	ASSPGQGDQETQY
TRBJ2-5	TRBV10-3	AISKRRETQY
TRBJ1-3	TRBV7-2	ASSLAGTSGNTIY
TRBJ2-1	TRBV7-9	ASSSVRNEQF
TRBJ1-1	TRBV27	ASSPFYMTGMNTEAF
TRBJ1-5	TRBV7-9	VSSLGQGNQPQH
TRBJ2-1	TRBV11-3	ASSLDRGLAGGRYAYNEQF
TRBJ2-1	TRBV5-5	ASSLVWSSYNEQF
.	TRBV7-2	ASSTRLASYEQY
TRBJ2-7	TRBV11-2	ASSRWRGEVDEQY
TRBJ2-2	TRBV20-1	SARARDTGKTGELF
TRBJ1-6	TRBV7-2	ASSFRDRGLANSPLH
TRBJ2-3	TRBV4-3	ASSQGRPGTRY
TRBJ1-5	TRBV12-3/TRBV12-4	ASKSAGSNQPQH
TRBJ2-1	TRBV20-1	SAVKGVSVTYNEQF
.	TRBV7-9	ASSFKGTYQETQY
TRBJ2-2	TRBV5-1	ASSFNDIRGDTGELF
TRBJ2-2	TRBV6-2/TRBV6-3	ASSPPGTGHTGELF
TRBJ2-7	TRBV6-6	ASSPVWGAEEYEQY
TRBJ2-1	TRBV9	ASSDRFGGFRYNEQF
TRBJ1-2	TRBV27	ASSGGWGSLNYGYT
TRBJ1-2	TRBV6-6	ASASYGYT
TRBJ2-7	TRBV12-3/TRBV12-4	ASSFVSGYEQY
TRBJ2-1	TRBV6-2/TRBV6-3	ASSYEEAGDYEQF
TRBJ2-5	TRBV6-2/TRBV6-3	ASSYRTHGEETQY
TRBJ2-5	TRBV4-1	ASGQDPGAAQETQY
.	TRBV18	ASSPVIYETQY